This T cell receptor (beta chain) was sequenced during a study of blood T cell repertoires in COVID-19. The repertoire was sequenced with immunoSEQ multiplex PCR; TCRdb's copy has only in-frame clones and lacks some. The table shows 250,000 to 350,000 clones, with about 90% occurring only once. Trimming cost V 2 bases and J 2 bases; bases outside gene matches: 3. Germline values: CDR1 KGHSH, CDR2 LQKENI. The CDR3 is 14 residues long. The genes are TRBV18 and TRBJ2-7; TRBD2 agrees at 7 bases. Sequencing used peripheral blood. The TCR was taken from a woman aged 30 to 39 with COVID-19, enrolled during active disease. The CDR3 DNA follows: TGTGCCAGCTCACCAGAGCGGGACCCCTACGAGCAGTACTTC. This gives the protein CASSPERDPYEQYF.